Listed below are T cell receptor beta chains from one sample, sequenced in a study of vaccination effects on CD4 cells after COVID-19. The repertoire was sequenced with immunoSEQ multiplex PCR; TCRdb's copy has only in-frame clones and lacks some. This sample has about 27,000 clones; approximately 80% occur once, and the top ten carry about 16%. These receptors have no known antigen. This specimen was CD4+ T cells from PBMCs cultured with HCoV-NL63 spike peptides, taken before COVID-19 vaccination. Every receptor here comes from a human donor who had a prior SARS-CoV-2 infection. CDR3s include the opening cysteine and the closing phenylalanine or tryptophan. The order of the fields is CDR3 DNA, CDR3 protein, J gene, D gene, V gene, clone size. The D gene is left open where the match is weak. Size is stated for part of the rows, as once, few or many counts, or as a class when the clone is expanded.

CDR3nt: TGTGCCAGCAGTATTTTACCGGGACAGGGGACCTACGAGCAGTACTTC
CDR3aa: CASSILPGQGTYEQYF
j_gene: TRBJ2-7
d_gene: TRBD1
v_gene: TRBV28
abundance: medium-sized

CDR3nt: TGTGCCAGCAGAATTCGAGGGCTAATGAACACTGAAGCTTTCTTT
CDR3aa: CASRIRGLMNTEAFF
j_gene: TRBJ1-1
d_gene: NA
v_gene: TRBV6-6
abundance: NA

CDR3nt: TGTGCCAGCTCAGACAGGGGTAGGGACACTGAAGCTTTCTTT
CDR3aa: CASSDRGRDTEAFF
j_gene: TRBJ1-1
d_gene: TRBD1
v_gene: TRBV18
abundance: NA

CDR3nt: TGTGCTAGCACCACCAACCCCGGGGCTCTTGAGCAGTTCTTC
CDR3aa: CASTTNPGALEQFF
j_gene: TRBJ2-1
d_gene: NA
v_gene: TRBV7-7
abundance: NA

CDR3nt: TGCGCCAGCAGCTACTCTTACAGGGCGACGAACACTGAAGCTTTCTTT
CDR3aa: CASSYSYRATNTEAFF
j_gene: TRBJ1-1
d_gene: NA
v_gene: TRBV5-1
abundance: NA

CDR3nt: TGTGCCAGCAGCCAACAGGGGTTGGATGGCTACACCTTC
CDR3aa: CASSQQGLDGYTF
j_gene: TRBJ1-2
d_gene: TRBD1
v_gene: TRBV6-6
abundance: NA

CDR3nt: TGCGCCAGCAGCCCGTGGACAGGGGAGACTGAAGCTTTCTTT
CDR3aa: CASSPWTGETEAFF
j_gene: TRBJ1-1
d_gene: TRBD1
v_gene: TRBV5-1
abundance: NA

CDR3nt: TGTGCCAGCAGTTTTTGGAACGGATCACCCCTCCACTTT
CDR3aa: CASSFWNGSPLHF
j_gene: TRBJ1-6
d_gene: NA
v_gene: TRBV27
abundance: few

CDR3nt: TGTGCCAGCAGCAAAAACAAGCGGGGGCCGGGATTCTTC
CDR3aa: CASSKNKRGPGFF
j_gene: TRBJ2-1
d_gene: TRBD2
v_gene: TRBV7-2
abundance: NA

CDR3nt: TGCAGTGCAAGTAGCGGGAGGGCCTCCTACAATGAGCAGTTCTTC
CDR3aa: CSASSGRASYNEQFF
j_gene: TRBJ2-1
d_gene: TRBD2
v_gene: TRBV20-1
abundance: few

CDR3nt: TGTGCCACCAGCACCTCCACCCCGCGGCAGGTCACAGATACGCAGTATTTT
CDR3aa: CATSTSTPRQVTDTQYF
j_gene: TRBJ2-3
d_gene: NA
v_gene: TRBV15
abundance: NA

CDR3nt: TGTGCCAGCAGCACCAGGGCCGGGGAGCTGTTTTTT
CDR3aa: CASSTRAGELFF
j_gene: TRBJ2-2
d_gene: NA
v_gene: TRBV7-6
abundance: NA

CDR3nt: TGTGCCAGCTCACCAGGCGGAGATACGCAGTATTTT
CDR3aa: CASSPGGDTQYF
j_gene: TRBJ2-3
d_gene: NA
v_gene: TRBV18
abundance: NA

CDR3nt: TGCGCCAGCAGCCCAGATAAAAACGTTCCAGGGGGCGGAGGAAGCGGACTGTTTTTT
CDR3aa: CASSPDKNVPGGGGSGLFF
j_gene: TRBJ1-4
d_gene: TRBD1
v_gene: TRBV5-1
abundance: NA

CDR3nt: TGTGCCAGCAGCCCTGAGCAGTTCTTC
CDR3aa: CASSPEQFF
j_gene: TRBJ2-1
d_gene: NA
v_gene: TRBV7-9
abundance: NA

CDR3nt: TGTGCCATCAGTGAGTCGGGGACTAGCGGCAGCCAAGAGACCCAGTACTTC
CDR3aa: CAISESGTSGSQETQYF
j_gene: TRBJ2-5
d_gene: TRBD2
v_gene: TRBV10-3
abundance: NA

CDR3nt: TGTGCCATCACGGACTTTGCGGGAGACTACAATGAGCAGTTCTTC
CDR3aa: CAITDFAGDYNEQFF
j_gene: TRBJ2-1
d_gene: TRBD2
v_gene: TRBV10-3
abundance: NA

CDR3nt: TGTGCCAGCAGCCCTAAAGAAAATATCGGGACGGTGTTTTTT
CDR3aa: CASSPKENIGTVFF
j_gene: TRBJ1-4
d_gene: NA
v_gene: TRBV3-1/TRBV3-2
abundance: NA

CDR3nt: TGTGCCAGCAGCTTAAATGGCCTTAATGAGCAGTTCTTC
CDR3aa: CASSLNGLNEQFF
j_gene: TRBJ2-1
d_gene: NA
v_gene: TRBV7-3
abundance: NA

CDR3nt: TGTGCCAGCAGCTTTTCCCCGGGGGGTGAGACCCAGTACTTC
CDR3aa: CASSFSPGGETQYF
j_gene: TRBJ2-5
d_gene: TRBD2
v_gene: TRBV11-2
abundance: NA

CDR3nt: TGCGCCAGCAGCCGTGGGCAGGGGGCTTGGAATGAGCAGTTCTTC
CDR3aa: CASSRGQGAWNEQFF
j_gene: TRBJ2-1
d_gene: TRBD1
v_gene: TRBV4-1
abundance: NA

CDR3nt: TGTGCCAGCAGTCCCGTCAGCGGGGCGAGGGGTGAGCAGTTCTTC
CDR3aa: CASSPVSGARGEQFF
j_gene: TRBJ2-1
d_gene: TRBD2
v_gene: TRBV3-1/TRBV3-2
abundance: NA

CDR3nt: TGTGCCAGCACCCCCTCGGGAGTTAGGGATAAAGACTATGGCTACACCTTC
CDR3aa: CASTPSGVRDKDYGYTF
j_gene: TRBJ1-2
d_gene: NA
v_gene: TRBV5-5
abundance: NA

CDR3nt: TGTGCCAGCAGCTTATCTACAGATACGCAGTATTTT
CDR3aa: CASSLSTDTQYF
j_gene: TRBJ2-3
d_gene: NA
v_gene: TRBV7-9
abundance: NA

CDR3nt: TGTGCCAGCAGTGAAATTTCACTCTCGTTGTACTTC
CDR3aa: CASSEISLSLYF
j_gene: TRBJ2-5
d_gene: NA
v_gene: TRBV6-1
abundance: NA

CDR3nt: TGTGCCTGGGGGGAGGGGACGGTGAATCAGCCCCAGCATTTT
CDR3aa: CAWGEGTVNQPQHF
j_gene: TRBJ1-5
d_gene: NA
v_gene: TRBV30
abundance: once

CDR3nt: TGTGCCAGTATGGAGCTGGGGGCAGATACGCAGTATTTT
CDR3aa: CASMELGADTQYF
j_gene: TRBJ2-3
d_gene: NA
v_gene: TRBV19
abundance: NA

CDR3nt: TGTGCCAGCAGCCCCAGCCGGCCCCCAACTAATGAAAAACTGTTTTTT
CDR3aa: CASSPSRPPTNEKLFF
j_gene: TRBJ1-4
d_gene: NA
v_gene: TRBV7-8
abundance: NA

CDR3nt: TGCGCCAGCAGCCAAGATCTCGGAAGGGGGTCCTACGAGCAGTACTTC
CDR3aa: CASSQDLGRGSYEQYF
j_gene: TRBJ2-7
d_gene: NA
v_gene: TRBV4-3
abundance: NA

CDR3nt: TGTGCCAGCAGCCTTAAGGGGGGGAGGGGCCGGATCTATGGCTACACCTTC
CDR3aa: CASSLKGGRGRIYGYTF
j_gene: TRBJ1-2
d_gene: NA
v_gene: TRBV27
abundance: NA

CDR3nt: TGTGCCAGTAGTATCCTCGGGGCCGGACAGGGGGCGGAAGGCTACACCTTC
CDR3aa: CASSILGAGQGAEGYTF
j_gene: TRBJ1-2
d_gene: TRBD1
v_gene: TRBV19
abundance: NA

CDR3nt: TGTGCCAGCAGTTACTCGCAGGGTCCCCAGCATTTT
CDR3aa: CASSYSQGPQHF
j_gene: TRBJ1-5
d_gene: NA
v_gene: TRBV6-5
abundance: NA

CDR3nt: TGCGCCAGCAGCTTCCTTCCCAGCCAGCCCCAGCATTTT
CDR3aa: CASSFLPSQPQHF
j_gene: TRBJ1-5
d_gene: NA
v_gene: TRBV5-1
abundance: NA

CDR3nt: TGTGCCAGCAGCGTAGTGCCGGGGTCGGGAGGGATAAGCACAGATACGCAGTATTTT
CDR3aa: CASSVVPGSGGISTDTQYF
j_gene: TRBJ2-3
d_gene: TRBD2
v_gene: TRBV9
abundance: NA

CDR3nt: TGTGCCACCAGCAGAGTCAGGGCTGGGGCCAACGTCCTGACTTTC
CDR3aa: CATSRVRAGANVLTF
j_gene: TRBJ2-6
d_gene: NA
v_gene: TRBV15
abundance: NA

CDR3nt: TGTGCCAGCAGCTTAGGGTGGAACACTGAAGCTTTCTTT
CDR3aa: CASSLGWNTEAFF
j_gene: TRBJ1-1
d_gene: NA
v_gene: TRBV7-6
abundance: NA

CDR3nt: TGTGCCACCAGCCCCGGGACAGATACCTACGAGCAGTACTTC
CDR3aa: CATSPGTDTYEQYF
j_gene: TRBJ2-7
d_gene: TRBD1
v_gene: TRBV6-2/TRBV6-3
abundance: NA

CDR3nt: TGCAGCGTTGGTAGGTCCCTCACAGATACGCAGTATTTT
CDR3aa: CSVGRSLTDTQYF
j_gene: TRBJ2-3
d_gene: NA
v_gene: TRBV29-1
abundance: NA

CDR3nt: TGTGCCAGCAGGACAGCCGGGTCGGCTGAGCAGTTCTTC
CDR3aa: CASRTAGSAEQFF
j_gene: TRBJ2-1
d_gene: NA
v_gene: TRBV2
abundance: few

CDR3nt: TGCGCCAGCAGCCCCCTAGCGGGGGAGGACACCGGGGAGCTGTTTTTT
CDR3aa: CASSPLAGEDTGELFF
j_gene: TRBJ2-2
d_gene: TRBD2
v_gene: TRBV4-3
abundance: NA